The 22 T cell receptor beta chains given below trace back to one sample, sequenced in a study of immune characterization of retroperitoneal liposarcoma. A single record per CDR3 protein comes from TCRdb applying MiXCR to the PCR reads. The table lists 8,200 or so distinct CDR3 sequences, about two fifths of them singletons. Sequenced sample: tumor tissue. These receptors came from a male donor with retroperitoneal liposarcoma.

The sample holds a few counts of this clonotype. The chain uses TRBV7-6 and TRBJ2-1, with no clear D. The assigned J gene may be wrong: the sequence end matches TRBJ2-7 better. The CDR3 runs 15 residues. In germline, CDR1 is SGHVS, CDR2 FNYEAQ. CDR3 DNA: TGTGCCAGCAGCTTAATCGTCCCCTCCTACAATGAGCAGTACTTC. Protein: CASSLIVPSYNEQYF.

This clonotype was counted a few times. The rearrangement links TRBV6-1 to TRBJ2-1; possible D gene TRBD1, 6 bases. The DNA end lines up better with TRBJ2-7; the J call may be wrong. The germline gives CDR1 MNHNS, CDR2 SASEGT. The CDR3 extends over 14 amino acids. The CDR3 loop reads CASSETGHSYEQYF. As DNA, the CDR3 is TGTGCCAGCAGTGAGACAGGCCACTCCTACGAGCAGTACTTC.

By frequency in the sample, this clonotype is medium-sized (0.01 to 0.1%). This chain uses TRBV7-3 with TRBJ2-1; D is perhaps TRBD1 (5 bases). Trimming stripped 3 bases from V and 5 bases from J, with 14 bases between. The CDR3 consists of 15 residues. Germline V gene data show CDR1 as SGHTA and CDR2 as FQGTGA. Here the CDR3 reads CASSFQAGFDNEQFF. The CDR3 DNA follows: TGTGCCAGCAGCTTCCAGGCAGGGTTCGACAATGAGCAGTTCTTC. The full variable domain, its missing parts supplied by reference TRBV7-3 and TRBJ2-1, is GAGVSQTPSNKVTEKGKYVELRCDPISGHTALYWYRQSLGQGPEFLIYFQGTGAADDSGLPNDRFFAVRPEGSVSTLKIQRTERGDSAVYLCASSFQAGFDNEQFFGPGTRLTVL.

The genes are TRBV6-1 and TRBJ2-1; 10 bases map to TRBD2. The V and J ends lost 5 bases and 5 bases, in that order; junction bases with no gene match: 6. Germline CDR1 is MNHNS and CDR2 is SASEGT. The CDR3 is 15 residues long. The CDR3: CASSSVTSGHNEQFF. CDR3 in DNA: TGTGCCAGCAGTTCCGTGACTAGCGGGCACAATGAGCAGTTCTTC.

This clonotype has a single count. The genes are TRBV10-1 and TRBJ2-5; D unresolved. The end of the DNA aligns better with TRBJ2-7, so the J call may be wrong. This CDR3 region has 16 residues. Germline CDR1 reads WNHNN; CDR2 reads SYGVQD (reference sequence). CDR3 region: CASSEVFSASSYEQYF. The CDR3 DNA reads as TGCGCCAGCAGTGAGGTTTTTTCGGCGAGCTCCTACGAGCAGTACTTC.

The V call is TRBV7-2, the J call TRBJ2-1, with D hard to call. V shed 5 bases and J shed 4 bases, with 9 bases lying between them. Germline V gene sequence: CDR1 SGHTA, CDR2 FQGNSA. The CDR3 runs to 13 residues. In DNA, the CDR3 is TGTGCCAGCAGCCCAGCGTTTTACAATGAGCAGTTCTTC. Translating it yields CASSPAFYNEQFF.

The chain couples TRBV6-8 to TRBJ2-5; 12 nucleotides align to TRBD1. The J call is uncertain, as TRBJ2-7 better fits the DNA end. The V gene's germline CDR1 is MNHGY and CDR2 SAAAGT. The CDR3 covers 14 residues. The DNA for the CDR3 is TGTGCCAGCAGCCGGGACAGGGGGCTTTACGAGCAGTACTTC. Its protein is CASSRDRGLYEQYF.

J is TRBJ1-4 and V is TRBV6-6; 8 positions match TRBD1. The CDR3 extends over 14 amino acids. The germline V gene has CDR1 MNHNY and CDR2 SVGAGI (reference sequence). With V trimmed by 2 bases and J by 11 bases, 7 bases remained unmatched. The CDR3 reads CASSYITQGEKLFF. The CDR3, as DNA: TGTGCCAGCAGTTACATCACACAGGGGGAGAAACTGTTTTTT.

Concerning this clonotype: One end of the junction varies from germline; a read error may be responsible. The chain is built from TRBV4-1 and TRBJ2-4; D is tentatively TRBD1 or TRBD2 (5 bases each). This CDR3 is 16 amino acids long. The V gene's germline CDR1 is MGHRA and CDR2 YSYEKL. The CDR3 DNA sequence: TGTGCCAGCAGCCAAGATGCTGGGGACCCCTACAATGAGCAGTACTTC. Its translation is CASSQDAGDPYNEQYF.

The J gene is TRBJ1-1, the V gene TRBV27; no clear D gene. CDR3 length: 13 amino acids. V was clipped by 4 bases and J by 0 bases, with 6 bases between them. Looked up from germline, CDR1 is MNHEY and CDR2 is SMNVEV (reference sequence). CDR3 coding DNA: TGTGCCAGCAGTTCATGGGTGAACACTGAAGCTTTCTTT. Protein sequence: CASSSWVNTEAFF.

The chain is built from TRBV11-2 and TRBJ2-1; 8 positions match TRBD2. The V and J ends lost 1 base and 2 bases, in that order; junction bases with no gene match: 7. Germline loops: CDR1 SGHAT, CDR2 FQNNGV. This CDR3 region has 17 residues. The CDR3 DNA is TGTGCCAGCAGCTTAGGGTTAGGGACTAGGACCTACAATGAGCAGTTCTTC. It translates to CASSLGLGTRTYNEQFF.

A few counts support this clonotype. The chain links TRBV6-1 to TRBJ2-5; 7 bases agree with TRBD2. The J call could be wrong; TRBJ2-1 is a better fit for the DNA end. The CDR3 has 12 amino acids. Germline lookup yields CDR1 MNHNS and CDR2 SASEGT. The CDR3 coding sequence is TGTGCCACAATGCGGGGGAGAAGCGAGCAGTTCTTC. It is translated as CATMRGRSEQFF.

V and J are TRBV6-1 and TRBJ2-5; D is perhaps TRBD2 (5 bases). The germline gives CDR1 MNHNS, CDR2 SASEGT. The CDR3 runs to 14 residues. Trimming took 7 bases from V and 11 from J, leaving 23 bases between them. The CDR3 spells CASKALLPEGEQYF. The CDR3 region has the DNA TGTGCCAGCAAGGCCCTCTTGCCCGAGGGTGAGCAGTACTTC.

This clonotype is labeled medium-sized. The chain combines TRBV7-8 with TRBJ2-5; 8 bases are shared with TRBD2. This CDR3 has 18 amino acids. V was pared by 5 bases and J by 0 bases, with 14 bases of the junction left unmatched. Germline loops: CDR1 SGHVS, CDR2 FQNEAQ. The CDR3 bases are TGTGCCAGCAGCGCAAATAGGCGGGGGGCCCAGTACCAAGAGACCCAGTACTTC. Encoded protein: CASSANRRGAQYQETQYF.

About this clonotype: This may be a read error: a much more frequent sequence differs by one nucleotide. V and J are TRBV6-9 and TRBJ2-1; D gene uncertain. In germline, CDR1 is MNHGY, CDR2 SVAAGI. CDR3 length: 11 amino acids. The CDR3 reads CASSSPETQCF. As DNA, the CDR3 is TGTGCCAGCAGTTCCCCAGAGACCCAGTGCTTC.

This clonotype is labeled as medium-sized. The chain joins TRBV7-2 to TRBJ2-1, with 13 bases that match TRBD2. The length of the CDR3 is 14 residues. V lost 5 bases, J lost 10 bases, and 5 bases stayed unmatched. Germline V CDR1 and CDR2: SGHTA, FQGNSA. This chain's CDR3 is CASSLGLAGIEQFF. CDR3 coding DNA: TGTGCCAGCAGCCTGGGACTAGCGGGGATCGAGCAGTTCTTC.

The DNA for the CDR3 is TGTGCCAGCAGTCGATCTGGGGCTAGCGGGAGATATGAGCAGTTCTTC. Its protein product is CASSRSGASGRYEQFF. This sequence joins TRBV7-2 and TRBJ2-7; 10 bases fit TRBD2. With the DNA end fitting TRBJ2-1 better, the J assignment may be wrong. This CDR3 has 16 amino acids. Germline V gives CDR1 SGHTA, CDR2 FQGNSA.

The chain links TRBV6-5 to TRBJ1-1; D not certain. The CDR3 runs 13 residues. Germline assignment: CDR1 MNHEY and CDR2 SVGAGI. The germline V and J ends were trimmed by 0 bases and 5 bases, with 7 bases remaining between them. CDR3 coding DNA: TGTGCCAGCAGTTACTCGGGTGGAACTGAAGCTTTCTTT. Protein: CASSYSGGTEAFF.

CDR3 loop: CASSLFRGYNEQFF. The CDR3 nucleotides are TGTGCCAGCAGCTTGTTCAGGGGCTACAATGAGCAGTTCTTC. The chain joins TRBV11-3 to TRBJ2-1; D is perhaps TRBD1 (6 bases). The V and J ends lost 3 bases and 3 bases respectively, with 9 bases between them. Germline CDR1 reads SGHNT; CDR2 reads YENEEA. The CDR3 sequence is 14 residues long. The variable domain in full, completed from reference TRBV11-3 and TRBJ2-1, reads EAGVVQSPRYKIIEKKQPVAFWCNPISGHNTLYWYLQNLGQGPELLIRYENEEAVDDSQLPKDRFSAERLKGVDSTLKIQPAELGDSAVYLCASSLFRGYNEQFFGPGTRLTVL.

The V and J genes are TRBV6-1 and TRBJ2-1; D perhaps matches TRBD2 (5 bases). The CDR3 is 13 residues long. V dropped 6 bases and J dropped 10 bases, with 16 bases sitting between them. Germline V lookup: CDR1 MNHNS, CDR2 SASEGT. In DNA, the CDR3 is TGTGCCAGCAGCGGGATAATGGCCTACGAGCAGTTCTTC. It codes for CASSGIMAYEQFF.

This clonotype was picked up a small number of times. The chain recombines TRBV6-1 with TRBJ2-1, with 11 bases aligning to TRBD2. V dropped 10 bases and J dropped 6; count of bases not matched to a gene: 8. Germline assignment: CDR1 MNHNS and CDR2 SASEGT. CDR3 size: 14 residues. The CDR3 region has the DNA TGTGCCACTTCCCCACTAGCGGGGGCCAATGAGCAGTTCTTC. Translating it yields CATSPLAGANEQFF.

This clonotype was seen only a few times. V usage is TRBV6-1 and J usage is TRBJ2-1; D not resolved. Trimming pared 5 bases from V and 1 base from J, leaving 9 bases between. CDR1 is MNHNS, CDR2 SASEGT, per germline. This CDR3 is built from 14 residues. The CDR3 nucleotides are TGTGCCAGCAGTTTGGCGTCATCCTACAATGAGCAGTTCTTC. Its translation: CASSLASSYNEQFF.